The 18 T cell receptor beta chains below were found in one sample sequenced in a study of blood T cell repertoires in COVID-19. TCRdb's table, derived via immunoSEQ multiplex PCR, lists solely in-frame clones and lacks some. The data hold 200,000 or so clones, with roughly 85% observed a single time. Sequencing was done on a sample of peripheral blood. These receptors originate from a man aged 55 to 69 with acute or convalescent COVID-19.

The gene calls are TRBV11-1 and TRBJ1-1; 8 nucleotides line up with TRBD1. Germline loops: CDR1 SGHAT, CDR2 FQDESV (reference sequence). The V and J ends lost 4 bases and 0 bases, in that order; junction bases with no gene match: 1. The CDR3 length is 14 residues. The CDR3 region has the DNA TGTGCCAGCAGCTGGGGACAGGTGAACACTGAAGCTTTCTTT. It yields the protein CASSWGQVNTEAFF. The complete variable domain, with remaining parts taken from reference TRBV11-1 and TRBJ1-1, reads EAEVAQSPRYKITEKSQAVAFWCDPISGHATLYWYRQILGQGPELLVQFQDESVVDDSQLPKDRFSAERLKGVDSTLKIQPAELGDSAMYLCASSWGQVNTEAFFGQGTRLTVV.

The rearrangement links TRBV27 to TRBJ2-1; D may be TRBD1 (5 bases). This CDR3 spans 16 amino acids. Germline CDR1 reads MNHEY; CDR2 reads SMNVEV (reference sequence). Trimming pared 7 bases from V and 9 bases from J, leaving 25 bases between. The CDR3 here is CASTPSRALNGGEQFF. In nucleotides, the CDR3 is TGTGCCAGCACCCCCTCCAGGGCCCTCAATGGTGGTGAGCAGTTCTTC.

This clone was counted a single time. CDR3 in amino acids: CSASDGRRGSRSSPLHF. The CDR3 DNA is TGCAGTGCTAGTGATGGGCGAAGGGGGAGCAGGAGTTCACCCCTCCACTTT. The chain combines TRBV20-1 with TRBJ1-6; D possibly corresponds to TRBD1 (6 bases). The length of the CDR3 is 17 residues. Germline CDR1 and CDR2: DFQATT and SNEGSKA (reference sequence). Trimming cost V 3 bases and J 9 bases, with 24 bases left between them.

The chain carries TRBV28 and TRBJ2-3; 9 nucleotides align to TRBD2. The CDR3 totals 17 residues. Germline CDR1 MDHEN, CDR2 SYDVKM. The ends lost 8 bases at V and 3 bases at J; junction bases unmatched: 15. CDR3 amino acids: CASLTSGAGGRTDTQYF. DNA of the CDR3: TGTGCCAGCTTGACCTCGGGAGCGGGAGGAAGAACAGATACGCAGTATTTT.

The V and J genes are TRBV7-2 and TRBJ2-4; D possibly corresponds to TRBD1 (7 bases). There are 16 residues in the CDR3. V lost 2 bases and J 0 bases, leaving 11 bases between the germline ends. Per the germline V gene, CDR1 is SGHTA and CDR2 is FQGNSA. CDR3 amino acids: CASSLQGGLAKNIQYF. In DNA, the CDR3 is TGTGCCAGCAGCTTACAGGGGGGACTAGCCAAAAACATTCAGTACTTC.

The CDR3 loop is CASSFDRVNEQFF. As DNA, the CDR3 is TGTGCCAGCAGTTTTGACAGGGTCAATGAGCAGTTCTTC. The chain couples TRBV28 to TRBJ2-1; TRBD1 agrees at 7 bases. The junction had 2 bases not matched to a gene; V was cut back by 3 bases and J by 6 bases. There are 13 residues in the CDR3. Germline V gene sequence: CDR1 MDHEN, CDR2 SYDVKM.

The V and J genes are TRBV7-2 and TRBJ1-5, with D hard to call. The CDR3 runs 12 residues. Germline CDR1 SGHTA, CDR2 FQGNSA. Trimming shortened V by 7 bases and J by 7 bases, and 11 bases separated the two germline ends. The CDR3, as DNA: TGTGCCAGCACCACTAACAACCAGCCCCAGCATTTT. Its translation: CASTTNNQPQHF. Complete variable domain (other parts from reference TRBV7-2 and TRBJ1-5): GAGVSQSPSNKVTEKGKDVELRCDPISGHTALYWYRQSLGQGLEFLIYFQGNSAPDKSGLPSDRFSAERTGGSVSTLTIQRTQQEDSAVYLCASTTNNQPQHFGDGTRLSIL.

The CDR3 sequence is CASSVGSGGISYEQYF. In nucleotides, the CDR3 is TGTGCCAGCAGCGTAGGTTCGGGAGGGATCTCCTACGAGCAGTACTTC. J is TRBJ2-7 and V is TRBV9; 8 bases map to TRBD2. The germline V gene has CDR1 SGDLS and CDR2 YYNGEE. The CDR3 loop spans 16 amino acids. V was pared by 0 bases and J by 0 bases, with 5 bases of the junction left unmatched.

The rearrangement uses TRBV2 and TRBJ1-2, with D unclear. Trimming took 5 bases from V and 4 from J, leaving 8 bases between them. In germline, CDR1 is SNHLY, CDR2 FYNNEI. The CDR3 is made up of 12 amino acids. The CDR3 is CASSPYFYGYTF. CDR3 bases: TGTGCCAGCAGTCCCTACTTCTATGGCTACACCTTC.

Written as DNA, the CDR3 is TGTGCCAGCAGTGACCCCGGGACTTCTGGAAACACCATATATTTT. This translates into CASSDPGTSGNTIYF. The chain uses TRBV25-1 and TRBJ1-3; maybe TRBD1 (5 bases). Germline CDR1 reads MGHDK; CDR2 reads SYGVNS. Trimming shortened V by 3 bases and J by 1 base, and 10 bases separated the two germline ends. CDR3 length equals 15 residues.

The chain carries TRBV24-1 and TRBJ2-2, with 9 bases identical to TRBD1. J gave up 1 base and V 4 bases, and 9 bases lay outside the gene matches. CDR3 length: 18 residues. Per the germline V gene, CDR1 is KGHDR and CDR2 is SFDVKD. CDR3 protein: CATSDRKGTGLNTGELFF. The DNA for the CDR3 is TGTGCCACCAGTGACCGAAAGGGGACAGGGTTGAACACCGGGGAGCTGTTTTTT.

This sequence joins TRBV5-8 and TRBJ2-5; TRBD2 might be the D (7 bases). Trimming took 6 bases from V and 4 from J, leaving 22 bases between them. This CDR3 has 16 residues. Germline loops: CDR1 SGHTS, CDR2 YDEGEE. The CDR3 coding sequence is TGTGCCAGCACCCTTGGCGGGGGCCTGTCTTCAGAGACCCAGTACTTC. Amino acid sequence: CASTLGGGLSSETQYF.

The rearrangement joins TRBV6-5 to TRBJ1-1; no clear D. The V gene lost 6 bases and the J gene lost 6 bases, with 8 bases spanning the gap. CDR3 length: 11 amino acids. Germline V lookup: CDR1 MNHEY, CDR2 SVGAGI. CDR3 DNA: TGTGCCAGCAGCCAACGGGCTGAAGCTTTCTTT. This gives the protein CASSQRAEAFF.

The V and J genes are TRBV27 and TRBJ2-7; 8 bases agree with TRBD1. Germline CDR1 is MNHEY and CDR2 is SMNVEV (reference sequence). V trimming: 3 bases; J trimming: 5 bases; junction bases outside the gene matches: 6. The CDR3 contains 14 residues. The CDR3 coding sequence is TGTGCCAGCAGTTTCCCGGACAGGGTACACGAGCAGTACTTC. It codes for CASSFPDRVHEQYF.

The V and J genes are TRBV5-5 and TRBJ2-1; perhaps TRBD2 as D (6 bases). Germline values: CDR1 SGHKS, CDR2 YYEKEE (reference sequence). Trimming left V 4 bases short and J 3 bases short, with 17 bases between. The CDR3 covers 16 residues. The CDR3 DNA follows: TGTGCCAGCAGCCTGCCGGGTAGCGGCCGCTACAATGAGCAGTTCTTC. As protein: CASSLPGSGRYNEQFF.

This chain joins TRBV2 and TRBJ1-1, with D maybe TRBD1 (6 bases). Trimming removed 7 bases at V and 3 bases at J, with 12 bases between. Germline assignment: CDR1 SNHLY and CDR2 FYNNEI. This CDR3 is 13 amino acids long. DNA for the CDR3: TGTGCCAGCACCACAGGGATTTACACTGAAGCTTTCTTT. Its protein product is CASTTGIYTEAFF.

Concerning this clone: Distinct nucleotide sequences in the sample also encode this CDR3. The rearrangement joins TRBV7-9 to TRBJ2-3, with D possibly matching TRBD2 (7 bases). There are 13 residues in the CDR3. In germline, CDR1 is SEHNR, CDR2 FQNEAQ (reference sequence). Trimming removed 5 bases at V and 6 bases at J, with 12 bases between. The CDR3: CASSPRGPDTQYF. Here the CDR3 DNA reads TGTGCCAGCAGCCCGCGGGGGCCCGATACGCAGTATTTT.

CDR3 DNA: TGTGCCAGCAGTCCCGACAGGGAAGGTCAGCCCCAGCATTTT. Its translation: CASSPDREGQPQHF. This chain connects TRBV27 to TRBJ1-5; 7 nucleotides align to TRBD1. The CDR3 runs to 14 residues. J lost 6 bases, V lost 5 bases, and 7 bases had no gene match. Germline lookup yields CDR1 MNHEY and CDR2 SMNVEV (reference sequence).